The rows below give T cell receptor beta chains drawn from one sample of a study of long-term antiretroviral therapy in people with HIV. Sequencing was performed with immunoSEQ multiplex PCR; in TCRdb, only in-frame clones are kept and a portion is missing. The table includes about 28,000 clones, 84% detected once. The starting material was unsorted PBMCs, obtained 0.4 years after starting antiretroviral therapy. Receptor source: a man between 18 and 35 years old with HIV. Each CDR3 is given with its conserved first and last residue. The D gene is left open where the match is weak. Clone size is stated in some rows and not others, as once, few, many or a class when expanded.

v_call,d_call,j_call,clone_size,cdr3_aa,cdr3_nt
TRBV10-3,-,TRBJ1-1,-,CAISESTEVLEAFF,TGTGCCATCAGTGAGTCGACGGAGGTCTTAGAAGCTTTCTTT
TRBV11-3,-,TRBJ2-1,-,CASSLDRGEQFF,TGTGCCAGCAGCTTAGATCGGGGTGAGCAGTTCTTC
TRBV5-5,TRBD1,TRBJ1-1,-,CASSQRQGPVTEAFF,TGTGCCAGCAGCCAGAGACAGGGGCCGGTCACTGAAGCTTTCTTT
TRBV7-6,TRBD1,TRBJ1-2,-,CASSPSGTGGIQGYTF,TGTGCCAGCAGCCCTAGCGGGACAGGGGGCATCCAGGGCTACACCTTC
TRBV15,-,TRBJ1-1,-,CATSRALGATEAFF,TGTGCCACCAGCAGAGCCTTGGGGGCAACTGAAGCTTTCTTT
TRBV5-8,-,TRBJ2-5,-,CASSSETQYF,TGTGCCAGCAGCTCAGAGACCCAGTACTTC
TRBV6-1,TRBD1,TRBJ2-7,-,CASSEEWGRGREQYF,TGTGCCAGCAGTGAAGAATGGGGCAGGGGGCGCGAGCAGTACTTC
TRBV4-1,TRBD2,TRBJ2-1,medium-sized,CASNSLAGGYNEQFF,TGCGCCAGCAATTCTCTAGCGGGGGGCTACAATGAGCAGTTCTTC
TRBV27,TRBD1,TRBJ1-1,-,CASTPPDRGGEAFF,TGTGCCAGCACCCCACCCGACAGGGGGGGAGAAGCTTTCTTT
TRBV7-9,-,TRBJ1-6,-,CASSSIRTARNSPLHF,TGTGCCAGCAGCTCGATCCGGACAGCGCGAAATTCACCCCTCCACTTT
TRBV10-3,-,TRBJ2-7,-,CAISESRSARFSYEQYF,TGTGCCATCAGTGAGTCGAGGTCCGCCCGTTTCTCCTACGAGCAGTACTTC
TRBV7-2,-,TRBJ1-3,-,CASSLGQKGNTIYF,TGTGCCAGCAGCCTCGGACAGAAAGGAAACACCATATATTTT
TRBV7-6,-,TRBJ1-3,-,CASSLDRSSGNTIYF,TGTGCCAGCAGCTTAGACAGAAGCTCTGGAAACACCATATATTTT
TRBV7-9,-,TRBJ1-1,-,CASSQGNTEAFF,TGTGCCAGCAGCCAAGGCAACACTGAAGCTTTCTTT
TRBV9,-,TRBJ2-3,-,CASSVEGLVDTQYF,TGTGCCAGCAGCGTGGAGGGGCTGGTAGATACGCAGTATTTT
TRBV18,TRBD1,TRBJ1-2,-,CASSGTEEYGYTF,TGTGCCAGCTCTGGGACAGAGGAATATGGCTACACCTTC
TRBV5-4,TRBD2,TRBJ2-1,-,CASSSGLAGYEQFF,TGTGCCAGCAGCTCGGGACTAGCGGGTTATGAGCAGTTCTTC
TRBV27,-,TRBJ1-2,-,CASSLNFQGNYGYTF,TGTGCCAGCAGTTTAAACTTTCAGGGAAACTATGGCTACACCTTC
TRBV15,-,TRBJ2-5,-,CATSGNRSHQETQYF,TGTGCCACCAGCGGTAACAGGTCCCACCAAGAGACCCAGTACTTC
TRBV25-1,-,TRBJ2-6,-,CASGGQEYFSGANVLTF,TGTGCCAGCGGGGGGCAGGAGTATTTCTCTGGGGCCAACGTCCTGACTTTC
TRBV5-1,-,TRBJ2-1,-,CASSQGGENNEQFF,TGCGCCAGCAGCCAGGGGGGGGAAAACAATGAGCAGTTCTTC
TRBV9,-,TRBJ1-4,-,CASSASVGGDEKLFF,TGTGCCAGCAGCGCCTCGGTAGGGGGTGATGAAAAACTGTTTTTT
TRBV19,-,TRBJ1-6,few,CASRPAGSPLHF,TGTGCCAGTAGGCCGGCGGGCTCACCCCTCCACTTT
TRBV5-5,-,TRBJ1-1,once,CASSPNAGYPEAFF,TGTGCCAGCAGCCCAAACGCAGGGTACCCTGAAGCTTTCTTT
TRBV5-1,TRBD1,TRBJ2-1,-,CASSSGQGSYNEQFF,TGCGCCAGCAGCTCGGGACAGGGATCCTACAATGAGCAGTTCTTC
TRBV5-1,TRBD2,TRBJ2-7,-,CASSSGLAGGYEQYF,TGCGCCAGCAGCTCGGGACTAGCGGGGGGCTACGAGCAGTACTTC
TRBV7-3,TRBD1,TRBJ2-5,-,CASSLSGTGEETQYF,TGTGCCAGCAGCTTATCCGGGACAGGGGAAGAGACCCAGTACTTC
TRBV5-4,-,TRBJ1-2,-,CASSLPVPGGYGYTF,TGTGCCAGCAGCTTGCCAGTTCCGGGGGGCTATGGCTACACCTTC
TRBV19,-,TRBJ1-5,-,CASKVNFVNSNQPQHF,TGTGCCAGTAAGGTCAACTTCGTGAATAGCAATCAGCCCCAGCATTTT
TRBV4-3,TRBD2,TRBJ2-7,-,CASSPRTSGIYEQYF,TGCGCCAGCAGCCCGAGGACTAGCGGAATCTACGAGCAGTACTTC
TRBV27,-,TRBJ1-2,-,CASLSLGSRDGYTF,TGTGCCAGCCTTTCACTGGGGAGCAGGGATGGCTACACCTTC
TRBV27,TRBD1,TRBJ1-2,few,CASSPGTGIAYGYTF,TGTGCCAGCAGTCCCGGGACAGGGATAGCCTATGGCTACACCTTC
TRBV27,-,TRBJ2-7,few,CASSWAASYEQYF,TGTGCCAGCAGTTGGGCCGCTTCCTACGAGCAGTACTTC
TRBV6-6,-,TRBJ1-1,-,CASSYSDTEAFF,TGTGCCAGCAGTTACTCGGACACTGAAGCTTTCTTT
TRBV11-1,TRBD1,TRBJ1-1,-,CASRLFPMGQLGEAFF,TGTGCCAGCAGACTTTTTCCCATGGGACAGTTGGGTGAAGCTTTCTTT
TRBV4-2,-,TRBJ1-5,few,CASSRRQDNQPQHF,TGTGCCAGCAGCCGAAGACAGGACAATCAGCCCCAGCATTTT
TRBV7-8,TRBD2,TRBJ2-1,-,CASSMGLGGEQFF,TGTGCCAGCAGCATGGGACTAGGGGGTGAGCAGTTCTTC
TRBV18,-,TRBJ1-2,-,CASSPRGARGGYTF,TGTGCCAGCTCACCCCGGGGGGCCCGAGGGGGCTACACCTTC
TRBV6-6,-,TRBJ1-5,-,CASRLEGGVQPQHF,TGTGCCAGCAGACTAGAGGGGGGAGTTCAGCCCCAGCATTTT
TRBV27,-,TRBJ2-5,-,CASSLGFPNAQETQYF,TGTGCCAGCAGTTTAGGGTTCCCCAATGCCCAAGAGACCCAGTACTTC
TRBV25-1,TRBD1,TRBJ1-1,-,CASSPPRGQGAPEAFF,TGTGCCAGCAGTCCTCCCCGGGGACAGGGGGCCCCTGAAGCTTTCTTT
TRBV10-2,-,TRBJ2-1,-,CASSVRLAIDEQFF,TGCGCCAGCAGTGTGAGGCTAGCGATCGATGAGCAGTTCTTC
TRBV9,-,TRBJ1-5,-,CASSVGHPGDQPQHF,TGTGCCAGCAGCGTAGGCCACCCGGGCGATCAGCCCCAGCATTTT
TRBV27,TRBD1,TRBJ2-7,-,CASSLGTGSPRNEQYF,TGTGCCAGCAGCTTGGGGACAGGGAGCCCAAGGAACGAGCAGTACTTC
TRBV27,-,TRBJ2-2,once,CASSLSGVGTGELFF,TGTGCCAGCAGTTTATCCGGGGTTGGCACCGGGGAGCTGTTTTTT
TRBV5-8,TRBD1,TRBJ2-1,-,CASSKTGGTSSNEQFF,TGTGCCAGCAGCAAAACAGGGGGCACTTCCTCAAATGAGCAGTTCTTC
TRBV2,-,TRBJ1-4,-,CASRTPGANEKLFF,TGTGCCAGCAGGACCCCAGGGGCTAATGAAAAACTGTTTTTT
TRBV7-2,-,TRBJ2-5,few,CASSLAPIQETQYF,TGTGCCAGCAGCTTAGCACCAATCCAAGAGACCCAGTACTTC
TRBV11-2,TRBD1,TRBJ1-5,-,CASSLARGGQANQPQHF,TGTGCCAGCAGCTTAGCGAGGGGGGGACAGGCAAATCAGCCCCAGCATTTT
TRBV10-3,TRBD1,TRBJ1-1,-,CAISGQGGNTEAFF,TGTGCCATCAGCGGACAGGGAGGGAACACTGAAGCTTTCTTT
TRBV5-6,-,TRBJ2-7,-,CASSRGLGSYEQYF,TGTGCCAGCAGCCGGGGGTTGGGGTCCTACGAGCAGTACTTC
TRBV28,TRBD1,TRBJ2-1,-,CASSRTGGLSSYNEQFF,TGTGCCAGCAGTCGGACAGGGGGCCTCAGCTCCTACAATGAGCAGTTCTTC
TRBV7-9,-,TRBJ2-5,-,CASSEGLGNLQETQYF,TGTGCCAGCAGCGAAGGTTTGGGTAACCTCCAAGAGACCCAGTACTTC
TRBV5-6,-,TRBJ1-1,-,CASSLGVPGTLGAFF,TGTGCCAGCAGCTTGGGAGTCCCAGGGACCCTAGGAGCTTTCTTT
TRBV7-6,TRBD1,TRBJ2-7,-,CASSLGDRGDPYEQYF,TGTGCCAGCAGCTTAGGCGACAGGGGGGATCCCTACGAGCAGTACTTC
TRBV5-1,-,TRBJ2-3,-,CASSPRAPGGDTQYF,TGCGCCAGCAGCCCCCGGGCCCCCGGCGGGGATACGCAGTATTTT